Following are 19 T cell receptor beta chains from one sample sequenced in a study of blood T cell repertoires in COVID-19. The table came from immunoSEQ multiplex PCR; TCRdb's copy has only in-frame clones and leaves some out. The sample includes 100,000 or so clones, about 88% seen only once; the top ten take about 18%. Material for sequencing was peripheral blood. These receptors all come from a woman aged 55-69 years with acute or convalescent COVID-19.

This chain uses TRBV7-2 with TRBJ2-7; the match to TRBD2 covers 10 bases. CDR3 length: 14 amino acids. J gave up 3 bases and V 5 bases, and 4 bases lay outside the gene matches. Germline V gene lookup returns CDR1 SGHTA and CDR2 FQGNSA. The CDR3 bases are TGTGCCAGCAGCCCGCAGCGGGGGGGCTACGAGCAGTACTTC. This gives the protein CASSPQRGGYEQYF.

J is TRBJ1-2 and V is TRBV24-1; D gene unclear. The V end lost 12 bases, the J end lost 8 bases, and 21 bases lay between the germline ends. CDR1 and CDR2 (germline): KGHDR, SFDVKD. The CDR3 is 13 residues long. As DNA, the CDR3 is TGTGCCCCCCGCACCAGGAATCTCATGGGCTACACCTTC. Amino acids: CAPRTRNLMGYTF.

This chain joins TRBV28 and TRBJ1-4, with D perhaps matching TRBD1 (6 bases). V was clipped by 3 bases and J by 1 base, with 15 bases between them. Per the germline V gene, CDR1 is MDHEN and CDR2 is SYDVKM. The CDR3 consists of 17 residues. In DNA, the CDR3 is TGTGCCAGCAGTTTTTCAGGGGCTGGTAGAACTAATGAAAAACTGTTTTTT. Protein product: CASSFSGAGRTNEKLFF.

The chain recombines TRBV19 with TRBJ2-3; D possibly corresponds to TRBD1 (6 bases). Trimming cost V 4 bases and J 3 bases, with 23 bases left between them. The germline CDR1 and CDR2 sequences are LNHDA and SQIVND (reference sequence). The CDR3 covers 18 residues. The CDR3 spells CASSTTLVGQGRTDTQYF. CDR3 bases: TGTGCCAGTAGTACAACCCTGGTGGGTCAGGGGAGAACAGATACGCAGTATTTT.

The chain uses TRBV6-6 and TRBJ1-5; maybe TRBD1 (5 bases). Germline V gene lookup returns CDR1 MNHNY and CDR2 SVGAGI (reference sequence). Deletions cut 4 bases from V and 0 bases from J, with 10 bases between. The CDR3 extends over 15 amino acids. The CDR3 bases are TGTGCCAGCAGTTCCCCGGGACTTAGCAATCAGCCCCAGCATTTT. Translated, it gives CASSSPGLSNQPQHF.

The rearrangement links TRBV6-5 to TRBJ2-1; TRBD2 matches at 8 bases. Germline-derived CDR1 and CDR2 are MNHEY and SVGAGI. The V and J ends lost 6 bases and 7 bases, in that order; junction bases with no gene match: 11. The CDR3 runs 15 residues. The CDR3 region is CASSPRGGHQNEQFF. The CDR3 DNA reads as TGTGCCAGCAGCCCACGCGGGGGGCATCAAAATGAGCAGTTCTTC.

V gene TRBV6-5 combines with J gene TRBJ1-1; D ambiguous. V lost 5 bases and J 2 bases, leaving 12 bases between the germline ends. This CDR3 is 14 amino acids long. The germline V gene encodes CDR1 MNHEY and CDR2 SVGAGI. CDR3 bases: TGTGCCAGCAGTCCCTTTTCTGGCAACACTGAAGCTTTCTTT. The encoded protein is CASSPFSGNTEAFF.

The rearrangement links TRBV9 to TRBJ1-2, with 8 bases that match TRBD1. After removal of 4 bases from V and 9 bases from J, the junction contained 17 bases not matched to a gene. The CDR3 loop spans 16 amino acids. Germline loops: CDR1 SGDLS, CDR2 YYNGEE. The CDR3 is CASSPTGQGRVRSYTF. Written as DNA, the CDR3 is TGTGCCAGCAGCCCGACAGGACAGGGACGGGTGAGAAGCTACACCTTC.

Only a few counts were recorded for this clone. The rearrangement links TRBV18 to TRBJ1-3; perhaps TRBD1 as D (5 bases). V was pared by 4 bases and J by 0 bases, with 19 bases between. This CDR3 spans 18 amino acids. The germline gives CDR1 KGHSH, CDR2 LQKENI. CDR3 loop: CASSRTAGTDFSGNTIYF. In nucleotides, the CDR3 is TGTGCCAGCTCACGTACTGCCGGGACTGACTTCTCTGGAAACACCATATATTTT.

In its sample, this clone was seen once. The chain links TRBV2 to TRBJ1-6; D remains ambiguous. V was cut by 2 bases and J by 9 bases, with 17 bases left in between. The CDR3 loop spans 16 amino acids. The germline gives CDR1 SNHLY, CDR2 FYNNEI. The CDR3 bases are TGTGCCAGCAGTGAAAGGTGGCCGGGAACGAGTTCACCCCTCCACTTT. As protein: CASSERWPGTSSPLHF.

The V and J genes are TRBV6-1 and TRBJ1-1; 8 bases agree with TRBD1. The V segment lost 6 bases and the J segment 1 base; nucleotides outside the gene matches: 7. Per germline, CDR1 MNHNS and CDR2 SASEGT. The CDR3 has 15 residues. The CDR3 sequence: CASSNQGAWNTEAFF. The CDR3 DNA follows: TGTGCCAGCAGCAATCAGGGGGCATGGAACACTGAAGCTTTCTTT.

The chain is built from TRBV9 and TRBJ1-1; D gene unclear. This CDR3 has 12 residues. The germline V and J ends were trimmed by 4 bases and 6 bases, with 10 bases remaining between them. The V gene's germline CDR1 is SGDLS and CDR2 YYNGEE. CDR3 residues: CASSIEGSEAFF. CDR3 coding DNA: TGTGCCAGCAGCATCGAGGGTTCTGAAGCTTTCTTT.

This chain links TRBV28 with TRBJ2-1; 8 bases fit TRBD2. The CDR3 has 16 amino acids. Germline loops: CDR1 MDHEN, CDR2 SYDVKM. The trim removed 2 bases at V and 0 bases at J, leaving 3 bases unmatched. The CDR3 DNA reads TGTGCCAGCAGTTTAGGCGGGGGGAGCTCCTACAATGAGCAGTTCTTC. As protein: CASSLGGGSSYNEQFF.

The sample holds one count of this clone. DNA of the CDR3: TGTGCCAGCAGCTTAATGGCAGGGGATTTGTCACCCCTCCACTTT. Translated: CASSLMAGDLSPLHF. The chain recombines TRBV11-2 with TRBJ1-6, with TRBD1 as a possible D gene (6 bases). The germline V and J ends were trimmed by 2 bases and 10 bases, with 15 bases remaining between them. CDR1 is SGHAT, CDR2 FQNNGV, per germline. The CDR3 totals 15 residues.

This clone was seen more than once but under ten times. In nucleotides, the CDR3 is TGTGCCAGCACCGGGAACCAAGAGACCCAGTACTTC. Protein sequence: CASTGNQETQYF. The rearrangement links TRBV6-6 to TRBJ2-5; D possibly corresponds to TRBD2 (5 bases). Germline loops: CDR1 MNHNY, CDR2 SVGAGI (reference sequence). Deletions cut 7 bases from V and 0 bases from J, with 6 bases between. The length of the CDR3 is 12 residues.

V usage is TRBV6-5 and J usage is TRBJ1-5; 7 nucleotides match TRBD1. The length of the CDR3 is 15 residues. Per germline, CDR1 MNHEY and CDR2 SVGAGI. The junction had 10 bases not matched to a gene; V was cut back by 7 bases and J by 4 bases. The chain's CDR3 is CASTLGGHSNQPQHF. The DNA of the CDR3 is TGTGCCAGCACCCTAGGGGGCCATTCTAATCAGCCCCAGCATTTT.

This clone was counted between two and nine times. The CDR3 is CSVGTGRYSPLHF. In DNA, the CDR3 is TGCAGCGTTGGGACAGGGAGGTATTCACCCCTCCACTTT. This chain links TRBV29-1 with TRBJ1-6, with 8 bases aligning to TRBD1. CDR3 length: 13 residues. V was clipped by 4 bases and J by 8 bases; unmatched bases: 4. Germline loops: CDR1 SQVTM, CDR2 ANQGSEA. Supplemented by reference TRBV29-1 and TRBJ1-6, the full variable domain reads SAVISQKPSRDICQRGTSLTIQCQVDSQVTMMFWYRQQPGQSLTLIATANQGSEATYESGFVIDKFPISRPNLTFSTLTVSNMSPEDSSIYLCSVGTGRYSPLHFGNGTRLTVT.

The chain recombines TRBV7-3 with TRBJ1-1; 8 nucleotides align to TRBD1. Per the germline V gene, CDR1 is SGHTA and CDR2 is FQGTGA. V gave up 3 bases and J gave up 4 bases; unmatched junction bases: 4. The CDR3 length is 14 residues. DNA of the CDR3: TGTGCCAGCAGCTTCCAGGGGGCGCGCACTGAAGCTTTCTTT. Translation gives CASSFQGARTEAFF. The full variable domain, with the rest looked up from reference TRBV7-3 and TRBJ1-1, is GAGVSQTPSNKVTEKGKYVELRCDPISGHTALYWYRQSLGQGPEFLIYFQGTGAADDSGLPNDRFFAVRPEGSVSTLKIQRTERGDSAVYLCASSFQGARTEAFFGQGTRLTVV.

V is TRBV7-2 and J is TRBJ2-3; 11 nucleotides line up with TRBD2. CDR1 is SGHTA and CDR2 is FQGNSA in the germline V gene. V shed 5 bases and J 3 bases; nucleotides not matched to a gene: 4. This CDR3 contains 15 residues. Here the CDR3 reads CASSLGTSGTDTQYF. For the CDR3, the DNA is TGTGCCAGCAGCCTAGGGACTAGCGGTACAGATACGCAGTATTTT.